This T cell receptor beta chain comes out of a study of blood T cell repertoires in COVID-19 (dated by TCRdb to between 2020 and 2021). Background for the entire study: Samples from collaborators originated in the United States, Italy and Spain and spanned both the acute and convalescent phases of COVID-19. The material from the prospective study consisted of cDNA or gDNA derived from T cells, B-cell-depleted T cells, or PBMCs. Deeply sampled blood TCRbeta repertoires from subjects exposed to, actively infected with, or recovered from COVID-19 were included in the dataset. The repertoires were made available in a free public database intended to serve as a resource for research on the immune response to SARS-CoV-2. Samples were obtained from the ongoing ImmuneRACE study (first 160 participants) and from 1,254 subjects provided by 6 global collaborators. Nearly every sample came with metadata listing a de-identified subject ID, COVID-19 status, age in years and sex. Where available, HLA class I and class II types were taken from metadata supplied by the sample provider and were not determined by assay-based typing. Overall study results and their limits: The quantity of clinical and demographic metadata differed by source and by participant and was supplied without curation.

Comment on this clone: Its recognized antigen is unknown. Base quality data are lacking; no much larger clone is found one base away.

TCRbeta CDR3 regions were amplified from genomic DNA by means of the immunoSEQ Assay, a bias-controlled multiplex PCR. In the authors' own workflow: The number of nucleated cells in each sample was estimated from the amplification of reference gene primers within the assay. To quantify the absolute abundance of each unique TCRbeta CDR3 rearrangement, sequence reads were collapsed and filtered. Productive Simpson clonality was computed per sample as the square root of Simpson's diversity index over productive rearrangements. Here the immuneACCESS table is served through TCRdb, limited to in-frame sequences with V and J called. Missing clones are a known gap in these copies; in checked studies unresolved V genes cover under half, and the rest lacks a known reason. From that table come the V and J calls and clone size; the DNA was used to work out D and trimming. The sample contains 250,000 to 300,000 clones, under 90% of them found a single time. The ten largest clonotypes hold 2% to 2.5% of the sample.

The collaborating institutions used their own protocols to collect whole blood in K2EDTA tubes. For TCRbeta analysis, collaborators shipped samples in one of three forms: frozen whole blood, isolated PBMCs, or DNA extracted from either of those sample types. Including the terminal cysteine and phenylalanine, the CDR3 comprises 15 residues. Only the CDR3 DNA is retained, 45 bases long and in frame from the first base. The CDR1 and CDR2 encoded by the germline V gene are SGHRS and YFSETQ. V gives up 1 base and J gives up 6 bases, and the segment between their germline ends measures 17 bases. The sequencing sample was made of peripheral blood. The rearrangement combines TRBV5-1 with TRBJ2-7; TRBD1 is perhaps the D gene, given 7 matching bases. The sequence came from a man in his fifties with acute or convalescent COVID-19. The CDR3 region reads CASSLRGRGGLEQYF. The DNA reads TGCGCCAGCAGCTTGAGGGGGCGGGGCGGCCTCGAGCAGTACTTC. Reference TRBV5-1 and TRBJ2-7 proteins supply the regions before and after the CDR3; the full variable domain is: KAGVTQTPRYLIKTRGQQVTLSCSPISGHRSVSWYQQTPGQGLQFLFEYFSETQRNKGNFPGRFSGRQFSNSRSEMNVSTLELGDSALYLCASSLRGRGGLEQYFGPGTRLTVT.